What follows are 28 T cell receptor beta chains derived from one specimen sequenced in a study of breast tumors, draining lymph nodes, adjacent tissues listed by TCRdb under 2016. Lymph node samples were obtained from the axillary draining lymph nodes of breast cancer patients. The library was made by multiplex PCR. Sequenced on an Illumina HiSeq 2000. The public reads were reanalyzed by TCRdb: fastp trimming at Q25, MiXCR alignment, in-frame beta chains only. Records with the same CDR3 protein are collapsed into one entry carrying the most frequent genes and DNA. This sample comprises under 250,000 distinct CDR3 sequences, 32% of them detected only once. The ten largest clones take up approximately 1.4% of the sample. The sample consisted of axillary lymph node tissue. These receptors were collected from a female donor with breast cancer. Some clones in this sample may be carry-over from other donors' samples.

The chain joins TRBV6-6 to TRBJ1-4, with D possibly matching TRBD1 (5 bases). V was pared by 5 bases and J by 4 bases, with 14 bases between. This CDR3 is built from 15 residues. The germline CDR1 and CDR2 sequences are MNHNY and SVGAGI (reference sequence). DNA of the CDR3: TGTGCCAGCAGTCACGGGGACCGATATAATGAAAAACTGTTTTTT. Translation gives CASSHGDRYNEKLFF.

The genes are TRBV6-2 or TRBV6-3 and TRBJ2-7; 12 positions match TRBD2. CDR3 length: 16 amino acids. The germline CDR1 and CDR2 sequences are MNHEY and SVGEGT. Trimming cost V 4 bases and J 2 bases; bases outside gene matches: 6. CDR3 DNA: TGTGCCAGCAGTTTCTTTCGGACTAGCGGGGCCTACGAGCAGTACTTC. It specifies CASSFFRTSGAYEQYF.

Remarks on this clonotype: Germline is not matched at one junction end, which may reflect a read error. The rearrangement links TRBV15 to TRBJ1-5; tentatively, D is TRBD1 (6 bases). Germline loops: CDR1 LNHNV, CDR2 YYDKDF (reference sequence). The CDR3 loop spans 14 amino acids. The CDR3 DNA reads TGTGCCACCGGGACACGCAATAGCAATCAGCTCCAGCATTTT. It codes for CATGTRNSNQLQHF.

Comment on this clonotype: A single base separates this from a much larger clone, so it may be a read error. The chain links TRBV6-6 to TRBJ1-2; 7 bases align to TRBD1. The CDR3 is made up of 14 amino acids. Germline lookup yields CDR1 MNHNY and CDR2 SVGAGI (reference sequence). With V trimmed by 8 bases and J by 1 base, 7 bases remained unmatched. The CDR3 protein is CASVPGGYNYGYTF. CDR3 DNA: TGTGCCAGCGTCCCAGGGGGTTATAACTATGGCTACACCTTC.

The DNA for the CDR3 is TGTGCCAGCAGCTTACCCAGGGCGAACACTGAAGCTTTCTTT. This translates into CASSLPRANTEAFF. V and J are TRBV7-9 and TRBJ1-1; the D gene is possibly TRBD1 (5 bases). The germline V gene has CDR1 SEHNR and CDR2 FQNEAQ (reference sequence). Trimming took off 2 bases at V and 1 base at J, with 8 bases between the two ends. The CDR3 covers 14 residues.

The sample holds many counts of this clonotype. This chain uses TRBV6-1 with TRBJ2-7; 7 bases match TRBD1. Germline CDR1 reads MNHNS; CDR2 reads SASEGT. This CDR3 has 14 residues. Trimming took 7 bases from V and 0 from J; bases not matched to a gene: 6. The CDR3 DNA sequence: TGTGCCAGCAAGAAGGACAGGAGCTCCTACGAGCAGTACTTC. Translation: CASKKDRSSYEQYF.

Ten or more counts support this clonotype. The rearrangement uses TRBV20-1 and TRBJ2-7; D unresolved. The CDR3 sequence is 14 residues long. The germline gives CDR1 DFQATT, CDR2 SNEGSKA (reference sequence). Trimming left V 1 base short and J 5 bases short, with 15 bases between. The CDR3 region has the DNA TGCAGTGCTAGAGGAGGTGGGCATTCCGACGAGCAGTACTTC. This translates into CSARGGGHSDEQYF.

This clonotype was counted many times. The chain recombines TRBV2 with TRBJ2-5; 9 bases are shared with TRBD2. Germline V CDR1 and CDR2: SNHLY, FYNNEI. After removal of 4 bases from V and 4 bases from J, the junction contained 7 bases not matched to a gene. The CDR3 totals 15 residues. In nucleotides, the CDR3 is TGTGCCAGCAGTGCCCTAGCGGGAATGGGAGAGACCCAGTACTTC. The encoded protein is CASSALAGMGETQYF.

The chain recombines TRBV4-2 with TRBJ2-1, with 11 nucleotides matching TRBD2. Germline trimming cut 1 base from V and 12 bases from J; bases unmatched to any gene: 17. Germline V lookup: CDR1 LGHNA, CDR2 YNFKEQ. This CDR3 is 18 amino acids long. The CDR3 is CASSQGSLAGGQADTQFF. The CDR3 nucleotides are TGTGCCAGCAGCCAAGGGTCCTTAGCGGGAGGGCAGGCGGATACGCAGTTCTTC.

Of note for this clonotype: A clone one base away is much larger, so this may be a read error. The chain has TRBV5-4 and TRBJ2-3; a possible D gene is TRBD2 (9 bases). The CDR3 sequence is 15 residues long. The V gene's germline CDR1 is SGHNT and CDR2 YYREEE (reference sequence). The CDR3 nucleotides read TGTACCAGCAGCCTAGCGGGACAGGTCACAGATACGCAGTATTTT. It yields the protein CTSSLAGQVTDTQYF.

The chain employs TRBV5-1 and TRBJ1-3; D unresolved. The V and J ends lost 1 base and 4 bases respectively, with 9 bases between them. CDR1 is SGHRS and CDR2 is YFSETQ in the germline V gene. This CDR3 is 14 amino acids long. CDR3 protein: CASSLRVAGNTIYF. The CDR3 DNA is TGCGCCAGCAGCTTGAGGGTTGCCGGAAACACCATATATTTT.

The chain is built from TRBV5-1 and TRBJ2-7, with TRBD2 as a possible D gene (6 bases). The germline V and J ends were trimmed by 0 bases and 4 bases, with 11 bases remaining between them. The CDR3 runs 14 residues. CDR1 is SGHRS, CDR2 YFSETQ, per germline. CDR3 sequence reads: CASSLASERYEQYF. The CDR3 DNA reads TGCGCCAGCAGCTTGGCTAGCGAGAGGTACGAGCAGTACTTC.

This clonotype came up many times. The chain couples TRBV20-1 to TRBJ2-1; maybe TRBD1 (6 bases). The germline V gene encodes CDR1 DFQATT and CDR2 SNEGSKA (reference sequence). With 3 bases removed from V and 2 bases from J, the gap between germline ends came to 11 bases. The CDR3 extends over 14 amino acids. The CDR3 region has the DNA TGCAGTGCTAGGGAGCAGGGGCCCTACAATGAGCAGTTCTTC. Protein: CSAREQGPYNEQFF.

This clonotype was detected once. This sequence joins TRBV10-3 and TRBJ1-5, with a tentative D call TRBD1 (5 bases). Trimming shortened V by 3 bases and J by 12 bases, and 15 bases separated the two germline ends. Germline V lookup: CDR1 ENHRY, CDR2 SYGVKD. CDR3 size: 13 residues. In DNA, the CDR3 is TGTGCCATCAGTGACATCGGGGCCGGGCACCAGCATTTT. This translates into CAISDIGAGHQHF.

Ten or more counts support this clonotype. V gene TRBV6-6 combines with J gene TRBJ2-2; 9 bases fit TRBD1. V trimming: 6 bases; J trimming: 4 bases; junction bases outside the gene matches: 9. The CDR3 spans 16 residues. Germline values: CDR1 MNHNY, CDR2 SVGAGI (reference sequence). Written as DNA, the CDR3 is TGTGCCAGCAGCCGAGAACAGGGGGCAAGCACCGGGGAGCTGTTTTTT. Its translation is CASSREQGASTGELFF.

CDR3 nucleotide sequence: TGTGCCAGCAGTTGGACGGTGGGATTAGCCAAAAACATTCAGTACTTC. Translating it yields CASSWTVGLAKNIQYF. The chain joins TRBV6-2 or TRBV6-3 to TRBJ2-4; D is undetermined. Germline-derived CDR1 and CDR2 are MNHEY and SVGEGT. Deletions cut 4 bases from V and 0 bases from J, with 13 bases between. The CDR3 spans 16 residues.

V usage is TRBV12-5 and J usage is TRBJ2-6, with a possible D match to TRBD2 (6 bases). Germline assignment: CDR1 LGHNT and CDR2 FRNRAP. V lost 5 bases, J lost 0 bases, and 17 bases lay in between. There are 18 residues in the CDR3. CDR3 region: CASGLRGLPHSGANVLTF. The CDR3 region has the DNA TGTGCTAGTGGTCTTAGGGGACTTCCGCACTCTGGGGCCAACGTCCTGACTTTC.

This clonotype turned up a few times. This clone may be a read error of a much larger clone one base away. The chain uses TRBV7-9 and TRBJ2-2; 11 bases agree with TRBD2. CDR3 size: 20 residues. Germline loops: CDR1 SEHNR, CDR2 FQNEAQ (reference sequence). For the CDR3, the DNA is TGTGCCAGCGGCTTTCAGAGGGCGACTAGCGGGAAAAGGAACACCGGGGAGCTGTTTTTT. This gives the protein CASGFQRATSGKRNTGELFF. The full variable domain, its missing parts supplied by reference TRBV7-9 and TRBJ2-2, is DTGVSQNPRHKITKRGQNVTFRCDPISEHNRLYWYRQTLGQGPEFLTYFQNEAQLEKSRLLSDRFSAERPKGSFSTLEIQRTEQGDSAMYLCASGFQRATSGKRNTGELFFGEGSRLTVL.

There are many counts of this clonotype. V gene TRBV11-3 combines with J gene TRBJ2-7, with D perhaps TRBD1 (5 bases). V was clipped by 4 bases and J by 5 bases, with 15 bases between them. CDR3 length: 14 amino acids. Germline V gene sequence: CDR1 SGHNT, CDR2 YENEEA. The DNA for the CDR3 is TGTGCCAGCAGCTCAAGTTTAAGCAGGGACGAGCAGTACTTC. This translates into CASSSSLSRDEQYF.

Ten or more counts support this clonotype. The chain links TRBV9 to TRBJ2-2; maybe TRBD2 (5 bases). The CDR3 loop spans 15 amino acids. V shed 1 base and J shed 8 bases, with 15 bases lying between them. Germline V lookup: CDR1 SGDLS, CDR2 YYNGEE. The CDR3 loop is CASSVRETLVGELFF. The CDR3, as DNA: TGTGCCAGCAGCGTACGGGAAACCTTGGTTGGGGAGCTGTTTTTT.

This clonotype was detected many times. This chain joins TRBV4-3 and TRBJ2-3; TRBD2 matches at 14 bases. This CDR3 has 18 amino acids. V lost 2 bases and J lost 3; bases outside the gene matches: 7. The germline gives CDR1 LGHNA, CDR2 YSLEER. CDR3 sequence (DNA): TGCGCCAGCAGCCAAACCCGACTAGCGGGAGGGGTAACAGATACGCAGTATTTT. This codes for CASSQTRLAGGVTDTQYF.

The V and J genes are TRBV14 and TRBJ1-1; D not certain. This CDR3 is built from 12 residues. V lost 1 base and J 6 bases, leaving 6 bases between the germline ends. Germline lookup yields CDR1 SGHDN and CDR2 FVKESK. CDR3 region: CASSQVIAEAFF. Here the CDR3 DNA reads TGTGCCAGCAGCCAAGTCATCGCTGAAGCTTTCTTT.

Ten or more counts support this clonotype. The rearrangement links TRBV11-2 to TRBJ2-3; 11 bases agree with TRBD2. Germline values: CDR1 SGHAT, CDR2 FQNNGV. CDR3 size: 18 residues. With V trimmed by 2 bases and J by 3 bases, 10 bases remained unmatched. CDR3 nucleotides: TGTGCCAGCAGCTTATTGGGTCGGGCTAGCGGGAGGACAGATACGCAGTATTTT. Encoded protein: CASSLLGRASGRTDTQYF.

This clonotype was counted ten times or more. The chain carries TRBV12-3 or TRBV12-4 and TRBJ1-3, with D unresolved. Trimming removed 5 bases at V and 0 bases at J, with 14 bases between. The CDR3 is made up of 16 amino acids. The CDR3 here is CASSPPQRSSGNTIYF. DNA for the CDR3: TGTGCCAGCAGTCCGCCACAGCGGAGCTCTGGAAACACCATATATTTT.

As for this clonotype: The conserved phenylalanine or tryptophan normally closing the CDR3 is absent here, so this likely arose from a read error. J is TRBJ1-5 and V is TRBV16; 9 bases match TRBD1. The V gene end was trimmed by 1 base and the J gene end by 1 base; junction bases not matched to a gene: 2. Germline CDR1 reads KGHSY; CDR2 reads FQNENV. This CDR3 is built from 16 residues. The CDR3 sequence: CASSQYGQGSNQPQHS. The DNA for the CDR3 is TGTGCCAGCAGCCAATACGGACAGGGGAGCAATCAGCCCCAGCATTCT.

This clonotype was detected ten times or more. CDR3 residues: CATKGPLTNTGELFF. Written as DNA, the CDR3 is TGTGCCACCAAGGGGCCCCTAACGAACACCGGGGAGCTGTTTTTT. The V call is TRBV19, the J call TRBJ2-2; TRBD1 might be the D (5 bases). Per germline, CDR1 LNHDA and CDR2 SQIVND (reference sequence). Trimming pared 10 bases from V and 0 bases from J, leaving 15 bases between. CDR3 length: 15 residues.

This clonotype has at least ten counts. The rearrangement links TRBV3-1 to TRBJ2-1; D not resolved. Trimming removed 4 bases at V and 1 base at J, with 8 bases between. This CDR3 is 14 amino acids long. The V gene's germline CDR1 is LGHDT and CDR2 YNNKEL (reference sequence). CDR3 DNA: TGTGCCAGCAGCCCAGTCAGGTCCTACAATGAGCAGTTCTTC. Protein product: CASSPVRSYNEQFF.

This clonotype was recorded at least ten times. V is TRBV7-9 and J is TRBJ1-5; D is uncertain. The CDR3 totals 14 residues. Germline CDR1 and CDR2: SEHNR and FQNEAQ (reference sequence). Trimming took 2 bases from V and 7 from J, leaving 12 bases between them. The DNA for the CDR3 is TGTGCCAGCAGCTTAAGCTCGTCTGGCCAGCCCCAGCATTTT. Translating it yields CASSLSSSGQPQHF.